The entry below gives a single TCR beta chain sequence along with its context. Its antigen remains unknown. The data stem from a study of shared clonotypes between healthy human individuals. Study results and caveats: Relative to their counterparts shared across all four donors, non-shared clonotypes exhibited diminished generation probabilities. The diversity represented, both genetic and in exposure history, was limited by few donors.

CD8 memory pooled CD45RO+ cells and CCR7-negative CD45RA+ TemRA cells. The CDR3 extends over 14 amino acids. Germline loops: CDR1 MNHEY, CDR2 SMNVEV (reference sequence). Trimming took 2 bases from V and 5 from J, leaving 13 bases between them. Replicate PCRs from sorted subsets contained 200 ng DNA, which is around 30,000 T cell genomes. Profiling relied on immunoSEQ multiplex PCR, and the TCRdb table lists in-frame clones only, not all of them. The sample comprises approximately 640,000 clones, 90% of which are singletons, and more than 30% rests with the top ten. The sequenced sample consisted of memory CD8+ T cells from PBMCs. Subset specified: CD45RO+ cells pooled with CCR7-negative TemRA cells. The V call is TRBV27, the J call TRBJ2-7; no clear D. The sequence was obtained from a man younger than 35 in good health. Some clones in this sample may be carry-over from other donors' samples. The DNA of the CDR3 is TGTGCCAGCAGTTTAATCCAGAGCCTTAACGAGCAGTACTTC. As protein: CASSLIQSLNEQYF.